This is a list of T cell receptor beta chains from one sample in a study of cytomegalovirus exposure and HLA in healthy donors. The data were produced by immunoSEQ multiplex PCR, yet TCRdb's version contains in-frame clones alone and is incomplete. Of roughly 150,000 clones detected, roughly 82% appear once; the ten largest clones hold just under 3%. What was sequenced was PBMCs. The receptor set was obtained from a woman between 50 and 59 years old in good health and CMV-seropositive. Both conserved end residues are part of each CDR3. D genes are given only for firm matches. Where a row states a size, it is once, few, many or the class of an expanded clone; other rows omit it.

v_call	clone_size	d_call	j_call	cdr3_aa	cdr3_nt
TRBV18	-	-	TRBJ1-5	CASSNGGLGQPQHF	TGTGCCAGCTCAAACGGGGGATTGGGTCAGCCCCAGCATTTT
TRBV5-1	-	-	TRBJ2-2	CASLPTEGVGTGELFF	TGCGCCAGCCTTCCTACTGAGGGAGTGGGCACCGGGGAGCTGTTTTTT
TRBV2	-	-	TRBJ2-7	CASTGGTYEQYF	TGTGCCAGCACGGGGGGCACCTACGAGCAGTACTTC
TRBV4-1	-	TRBD1	TRBJ1-4	CASSQPTGTGQVKLFF	TGCGCCAGCAGCCAACCTACCGGGACAGGGCAGGTGAAACTGTTTTTT
TRBV4-1	-	TRBD2	TRBJ2-3	CASSQEGSGGTDTQYF	TGCGCCAGCAGCCAAGAGGGGAGCGGGGGCACAGATACGCAGTATTTT
TRBV6-6	-	-	TRBJ2-1	CASSYIEQINEQFF	TGTGCCAGCAGTTATATCGAACAGATAAATGAGCAGTTCTTC
TRBV5-1	-	-	TRBJ1-4	CASSLGVREAPNEKLFF	TGCGCCAGCAGCTTGGGGGTCAGGGAGGCGCCTAATGAAAAACTGTTTTTT
TRBV11-3	-	TRBD2	TRBJ2-5	CASSAPGGLAGPLETQYF	TGTGCCAGCAGCGCCCCCGGCGGTCTAGCGGGTCCTCTGGAGACCCAGTACTTC
TRBV7-9	few	-	TRBJ1-6	CASSTMERGGMNSPLHF	TGTGCCAGCAGCACTATGGAGCGGGGAGGTATGAATTCACCCCTCCACTTT
TRBV5-8	once	-	TRBJ2-5	CASSLSQDQETQYF	TGTGCCAGCAGCTTGAGCCAGGACCAAGAGACCCAGTACTTC
TRBV10-3	-	-	TRBJ1-1	CAISEEGKSMNTEAFF	TGTGCCATCAGTGAGGAGGGAAAATCCATGAACACTGAAGCTTTCTTT
TRBV5-5	-	-	TRBJ2-3	CASSLSGPGNTDTQYF	TGTGCCAGCAGCTTGAGCGGTCCGGGGAACACAGATACGCAGTATTTT
TRBV7-8	-	TRBD2	TRBJ2-1	CASSFRGGYNEQFF	TGTGCCAGCAGCTTTCGCGGGGGATACAATGAGCAGTTCTTC
TRBV15	-	TRBD1	TRBJ1-4	CATSSLWTGTTNEKLFF	TGTGCCACCAGCAGCCTTTGGACAGGGACAACTAATGAAAAACTGTTTTTT
TRBV9	few	-	TRBJ1-6	CASSVGRDSPLHF	TGTGCCAGCAGCGTAGGCAGGGATTCACCCCTCCACTTT
TRBV25-1	-	-	TRBJ2-3	CASSQGGTDTQYF	TGTGCCAGCAGTCAGGGCGGCACAGATACGCAGTATTTT
TRBV2	-	-	TRBJ2-7	CASSEAPEQYF	TGTGCCAGCAGTGAAGCTCCCGAGCAGTACTTC
TRBV18	once	TRBD1	TRBJ2-1	CASSGTGPYNEQFF	TGTGCCAGCTCAGGGACAGGACCCTACAATGAGCAGTTCTTC
TRBV6-5	few	-	TRBJ1-1	CASSYSSGRTEAFF	TGTGCCAGCAGTTACAGTTCGGGGAGGACTGAAGCTTTCTTT
TRBV9	-	-	TRBJ2-3	CASSVSSSTDTQYF	TGTGCCAGCAGCGTAAGTAGCAGCACAGATACGCAGTATTTT
TRBV15	-	-	TRBJ2-3	CATSRTLWGGRTDTQYF	TGTGCCACCAGCAGAACCCTTTGGGGGGGCCGCACAGATACGCAGTATTTT
TRBV7-9	-	-	TRBJ2-2	CASSSPAGDTGELFF	TGTGCCAGCAGCTCCCCCGCCGGTGACACCGGGGAGCTGTTTTTT
TRBV6-1	-	-	TRBJ1-1	CASSEALQATNTEAFF	TGTGCCAGCAGTGAAGCGCTTCAGGCTACGAACACTGAAGCTTTCTTT
TRBV27	-	TRBD1	TRBJ2-7	CASSQFGTGSYEQYF	TGTGCCAGCAGTCAGTTTGGGACAGGGTCCTACGAGCAGTACTTC
TRBV7-2	-	-	TRBJ1-4	CASSTPGTAEKLFF	TGTGCCAGCAGCACCCCTGGCACAGCTGAAAAACTGTTTTTT
TRBV6-5	-	TRBD1	TRBJ2-5	CASSYNPRGRTQYF	TGTGCCAGCAGTTACAATCCGAGGGGGCGGACCCAGTACTTC
TRBV2	-	TRBD1	TRBJ2-2	CASSKGQLNTGELFF	TGTGCCAGCAGTAAGGGACAGCTGAACACCGGGGAGCTGTTTTTT
TRBV6-5	-	-	TRBJ2-1	CASSYGTGFYEQFF	TGTGCCAGCAGTTACGGTACAGGTTTTTATGAGCAGTTCTTC
TRBV11-2	-	-	TRBJ1-2	CASSFRVDQPRANYGYTF	TGTGCCAGCAGCTTCCGGGTCGATCAACCAAGAGCTAACTATGGCTACACCTTC
TRBV11-1	-	-	TRBJ1-1	CASSFTGGRVNTEAFF	TGTGCCAGCAGCTTTACGGGTGGCAGGGTGAACACTGAAGCTTTCTTT
TRBV7-4	once	TRBD1	TRBJ2-7	CASSRGQGAYEQYF	TGTGCCAGCAGCCGTGGACAGGGGGCCTACGAGCAGTACTTC
TRBV15	-	TRBD1	TRBJ2-3	CATSGGQGTDTQYF	TGTGCCACCAGCGGAGGACAGGGAACAGATACGCAGTATTTT
TRBV6-1	-	TRBD1	TRBJ1-6	CASSEWTGGKSPLHF	TGTGCCAGCAGTGAATGGACAGGGGGCAAATCACCCCTCCACTTT
TRBV29-1	-	TRBD1	TRBJ1-2	CSVTGKGYTF	TGCAGCGTGACAGGGAAGGGCTACACCTTC
TRBV5-4	few	-	TRBJ2-1	CASSSDSSPYNEQFF	TGTGCCAGCAGCTCAGACAGTTCCCCCTACAATGAGCAGTTCTTC
TRBV19	-	-	TRBJ1-1	CASSSYTEAFF	TGTGCCAGTAGTTCGTACACTGAAGCTTTCTTT
TRBV19	few	TRBD1	TRBJ1-3	CASSISGGADTIYF	TGTGCCAGTAGTATCTCAGGGGGCGCGGACACCATATATTTT
TRBV2	-	TRBD1	TRBJ1-5	CASSAGQGFQPQHF	TGTGCCAGCAGTGCGGGACAGGGCTTTCAGCCCCAGCATTTT
TRBV5-1	-	TRBD1	TRBJ1-1	CASSLALTGGAEAFF	TGCGCCAGCAGCTTGGCCCTGACAGGGGGGGCTGAAGCTTTCTTT
TRBV7-6	-	-	TRBJ2-5	CASSLFTSQETQYF	TGTGCCAGCAGCCTGTTTACTTCACAAGAGACCCAGTACTTC